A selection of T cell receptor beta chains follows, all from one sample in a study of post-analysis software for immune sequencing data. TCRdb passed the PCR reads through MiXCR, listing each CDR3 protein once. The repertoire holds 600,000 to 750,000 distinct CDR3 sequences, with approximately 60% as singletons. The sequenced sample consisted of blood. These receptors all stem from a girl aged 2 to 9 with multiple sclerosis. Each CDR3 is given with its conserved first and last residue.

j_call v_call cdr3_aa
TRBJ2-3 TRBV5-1 CASSLGTRLAGADTQYF
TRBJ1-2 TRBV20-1 CRPGGQGGDYGYTF
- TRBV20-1 CSAILAGGGETQYF
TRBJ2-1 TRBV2 CASSDKWRDGHNEQFF
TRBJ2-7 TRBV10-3 CAIGSLGEQYF
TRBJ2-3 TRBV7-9 CASSYGLAGAQYF
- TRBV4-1 CASSQGPWTPSDEQYF
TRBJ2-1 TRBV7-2 CASSPLIAGGPVEQFF
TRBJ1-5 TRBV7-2 CASSLQGINQPQHF
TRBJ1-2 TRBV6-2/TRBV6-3 CASSYSAVYGYTF
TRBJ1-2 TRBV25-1 CASSDRGRGIYGYTF
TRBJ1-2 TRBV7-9 CASSSRGGGYGYTF
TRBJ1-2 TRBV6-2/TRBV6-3 CASSWRWTHGYTF
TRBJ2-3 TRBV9 CASSVEIGLASTDTQYF
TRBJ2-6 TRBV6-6 CASSGLIVSGANVLTF